The clone carrying this T cell receptor beta chain has only a few counts. RNA extraction was followed by reverse transcription into cDNA, which acted as the sequencing template. The assay was immunoSEQ multiplex PCR, and TCRdb's table has in-frame clones only and misses some. In the table there are around 120,000 clones, approximately 38% of which are singletons. The sample originates from a study of CD8+ T cells in alopecia areata. Study information: For the treated group, dosing was oral tofacitinib at 5 to 10 mg twice daily.

The CDR3 loop spans 12 amino acids. V lost 0 bases to trimming and J lost 8 bases, with 8 bases between them. Looked up from germline, CDR1 is SGDLS and CDR2 is YYNGEE. The rearrangement joins TRBV9 to TRBJ1-2; D not certain. The receptor was derived from a human donor with alopecia areata. Material for sequencing was CD4+ T cells sorted from blood. The DNA for the CDR3 is TGTGCCAGCAGCGTAGGTCGAGGGGGCTACACCTTC. It yields the protein CASSVGRGGYTF.